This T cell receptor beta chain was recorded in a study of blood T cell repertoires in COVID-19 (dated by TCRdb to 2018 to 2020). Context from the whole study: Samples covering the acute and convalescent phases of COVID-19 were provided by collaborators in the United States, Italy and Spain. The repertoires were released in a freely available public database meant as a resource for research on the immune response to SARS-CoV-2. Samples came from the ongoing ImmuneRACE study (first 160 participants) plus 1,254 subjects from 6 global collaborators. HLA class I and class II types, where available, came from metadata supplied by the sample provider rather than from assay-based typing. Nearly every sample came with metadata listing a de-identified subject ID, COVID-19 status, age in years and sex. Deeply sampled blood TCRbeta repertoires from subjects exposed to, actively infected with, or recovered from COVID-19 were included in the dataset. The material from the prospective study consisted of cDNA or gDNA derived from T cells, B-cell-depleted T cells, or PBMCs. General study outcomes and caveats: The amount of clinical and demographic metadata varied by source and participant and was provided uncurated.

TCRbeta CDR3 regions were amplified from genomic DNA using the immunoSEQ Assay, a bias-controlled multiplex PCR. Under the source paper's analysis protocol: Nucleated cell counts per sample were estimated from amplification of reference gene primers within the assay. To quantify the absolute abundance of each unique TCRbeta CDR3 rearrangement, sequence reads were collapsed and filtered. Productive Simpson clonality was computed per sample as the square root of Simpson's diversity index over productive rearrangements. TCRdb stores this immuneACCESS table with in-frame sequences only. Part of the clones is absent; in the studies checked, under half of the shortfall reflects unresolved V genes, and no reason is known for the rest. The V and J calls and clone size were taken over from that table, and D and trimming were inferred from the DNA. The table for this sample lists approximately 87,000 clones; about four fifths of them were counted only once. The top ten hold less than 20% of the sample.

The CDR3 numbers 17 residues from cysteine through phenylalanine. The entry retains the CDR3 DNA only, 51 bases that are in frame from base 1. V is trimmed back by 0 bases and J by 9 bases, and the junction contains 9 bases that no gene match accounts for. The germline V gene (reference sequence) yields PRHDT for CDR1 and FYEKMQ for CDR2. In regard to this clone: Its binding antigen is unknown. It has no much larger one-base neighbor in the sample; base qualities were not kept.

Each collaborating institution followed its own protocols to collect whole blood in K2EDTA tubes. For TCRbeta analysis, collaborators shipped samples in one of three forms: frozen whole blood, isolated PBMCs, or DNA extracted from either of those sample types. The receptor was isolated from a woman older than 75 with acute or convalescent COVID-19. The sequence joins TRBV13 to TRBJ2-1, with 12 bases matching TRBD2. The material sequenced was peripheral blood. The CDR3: CASSLGLASGGAGEQFF. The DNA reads TGTGCCAGCAGCTTAGGCCTGGCTAGCGGGGGGGCCGGTGAGCAGTTCTTC.